These 12 T cell receptor beta chains share one sample of origin, sequenced in a study of cytomegalovirus exposure and HLA in healthy donors. Primers for the PCR totalled 60 Vbeta and 13 Jbeta. Some clones are missing from TCRdb's copy, which holds only in-frame ones; the method was immunoSEQ multiplex PCR. The data show some 93,000 clones, under 85% seen once. Sequencing was done on a sample of PBMCs. The receptors originated from a woman aged 40 to 50 in good health and CMV-seronegative.

The chain has TRBV29-1 and TRBJ1-1; D not resolved. Trimming took off 4 bases at V and 2 bases at J, with 14 bases between the two ends. The CDR3 length is 14 residues. CDR1 is SQVTM, CDR2 ANQGSEA, per germline. The CDR3 bases are TGCAGCGTTGTTGGCTCTCCTAGTAACACTGAAGCTTTCTTT. It codes for CSVVGSPSNTEAFF.

This chain links TRBV6-5 with TRBJ1-1; 9 bases align to TRBD1. V gave up 3 bases and J gave up 6 bases; unmatched junction bases: 11. CDR3 length equals 16 residues. Germline CDR1 is MNHEY and CDR2 is SVGAGI. CDR3 residues: CASSYTPRQGVSEAFF. The DNA of the CDR3 is TGTGCCAGCAGTTATACCCCCCGACAGGGGGTATCTGAAGCTTTCTTT.

In this sample, this clone turned up a few times. The chain links TRBV27 to TRBJ2-1, with TRBD2 matching 10 bases. The CDR3 sequence is 15 residues long. J was trimmed by 4 bases and V by 2 bases; bases with no gene match: 2. CDR1 and CDR2 from the germline V gene are MNHEY and SMNVEV (reference sequence). The CDR3 DNA reads as TGTGCCAGCAGTTTAATAGCGGGAGGATACAATGAGCAGTTCTTC. This codes for CASSLIAGGYNEQFF.

This clone was seen a handful of times. The V call is TRBV28, the J call TRBJ2-5; D is unclear. Germline V lookup: CDR1 MDHEN, CDR2 SYDVKM. V was cut by 3 bases and J by 2 bases, with 10 bases left in between. There are 14 residues in the CDR3. The CDR3 here is CASSFAAAQETQYF. DNA of the CDR3: TGTGCCAGCAGTTTCGCGGCAGCACAAGAGACCCAGTACTTC.

This clone was seen a few times. J is TRBJ2-2 and V is TRBV5-4; 9 bases are a match to TRBD2. Germline V CDR1 and CDR2: SGHNT, YYREEE (reference sequence). The junction had 7 bases not matched to a gene; V was cut back by 2 bases and J by 5 bases. The CDR3 length is 16 residues. The chain's CDR3 is CASSFIAGVRTGELFF. The CDR3 nucleotides are TGTGCCAGCAGCTTTATAGCGGGAGTAAGGACCGGGGAGCTGTTTTTT.

The gene calls are TRBV6-6 and TRBJ2-2; 8 bases match TRBD1. The CDR3 consists of 16 residues. The V segment lost 5 bases and the J segment 4 bases; nucleotides outside the gene matches: 9. Per the germline V gene, CDR1 is MNHNY and CDR2 is SVGAGI (reference sequence). The CDR3 DNA reads TGTGCCAGCAGTAACAGCAGGGGGCAGGTCACCGGGGAGCTGTTTTTT. Protein product: CASSNSRGQVTGELFF.

CDR3 in amino acids: CASSLTGQGYSKNTEAFF. CDR3 in DNA: TGTGCCAGCTCACTTACCGGACAGGGCTACTCTAAGAACACTGAAGCTTTCTTT. This sequence joins TRBV18 and TRBJ1-1; TRBD1 aligns across 8 bases. The V segment lost 4 bases and the J segment 1 base; nucleotides outside the gene matches: 14. The germline V gene has CDR1 KGHSH and CDR2 LQKENI. This CDR3 has 18 amino acids.

The V gene is TRBV11-2, the J gene TRBJ2-7; 7 bases are a match to TRBD1. Germline CDR1 SGHAT, CDR2 FQNNGV. This CDR3 is built from 14 residues. Trimming took 1 base from V and 2 from J; bases not matched to a gene: 2. The DNA of the CDR3 is TGTGCCAGCAGCTTAGTTGGGACAGCCTACGAGCAGTACTTC. This encodes CASSLVGTAYEQYF.

The chain employs TRBV7-8 and TRBJ2-7, with D possibly matching TRBD1 (6 bases). V was clipped by 1 base and J by 2 bases, with 9 bases between them. Germline CDR1 SGHVS, CDR2 FQNEAQ. The CDR3 runs 14 residues. CDR3 sequence reads: CASSLDRATYEQYF. The CDR3 nucleotides are TGTGCCAGCAGCTTAGACAGGGCGACCTACGAGCAGTACTTC.

V and J are TRBV5-6 and TRBJ2-1; D may be TRBD1 (5 bases). CDR3 length: 12 amino acids. Trimming pared 7 bases from V and 9 bases from J, leaving 14 bases between. Germline V gives CDR1 SGHDT, CDR2 YYEEEE. The CDR3 bases are TGTGCCAGCGGGCTCCCCCAGGGTGAGCAGTTCTTC. Translating it yields CASGLPQGEQFF.

The CDR3 loop is CATSAGGVQETQYF. CDR3 bases: TGTGCCACCAGCGCCGGCGGGGTTCAAGAGACCCAGTACTTC. The V call is TRBV15, the J call TRBJ2-5, with a tentative D call TRBD2 (6 bases). V lost 5 bases, J lost 2 bases, and 12 bases lay in between. The germline gives CDR1 LNHNV, CDR2 YYDKDF (reference sequence). This CDR3 comprises 14 residues.

This clone was seen once. The chain is built from TRBV9 and TRBJ2-3; TRBD1 aligns across 8 bases. The germline gives CDR1 SGDLS, CDR2 YYNGEE. The CDR3 is made up of 17 amino acids. With 0 bases clipped from V and 2 bases from J, the junction kept 8 bases outside the gene matches. CDR3 loop: CASSVGPGGGNTDTQYF. Here the CDR3 DNA reads TGTGCCAGCAGCGTAGGGCCAGGGGGCGGGAACACAGATACGCAGTATTTT.